This T cell receptor (beta chain) was sequenced in a study of T-cell reconstitution after alpha-beta-depleted transplantation in children. Study-level results: The origin of high day-60 TCRbeta diversity in some patients lay in surviving recipient T cells and thymic progenitors. Reported findings indicate that, about two months after transplant, alpha-beta T cells came from several hundred expanded clones, which were derived from non-depleted graft cells. Newly produced T cells mostly accounted for T-cell counts and diversity one year post-transplant.

TCRbeta library construction was performed incorporating unique molecular identifiers. TCRdb independently ran MiXCR on the PCR reads; one entry per CDR3 protein. The data contain some 600,000 distinct CDR3 sequences, under 15% of them singletons. In germline, CDR1 is MDHEN, CDR2 SYDVKM. V shed 4 bases and J 7 bases; nucleotides not matched to a gene: 12. The CDR3 length is 15 residues. This clonotype was picked up many times. Its specificity is unknown. Sequenced here: PBMCs, mostly from graft donor cells, sampled 360 days after TCRalphabeta/CD19-depleted stem cell transplant. The chain is built from TRBV28 and TRBJ1-2; 7 bases map to TRBD1. The origin of this receptor is a male patient aged 5 to 17 who had a stem cell transplant for acute myeloid leukemia, so the T cells may come from the graft donor. The CDR3 DNA is TGTGCCAGCAGTTGGGATAAGGGGGCAGGAACTGGCTACACCTTC. It encodes CASSWDKGAGTGYTF.